The 18 T cell receptor beta chains below were found in one sample sequenced in a study of blood T cell repertoires in COVID-19. Sequenced by immunoSEQ multiplex PCR; TCRdb stores in-frame clones only, minus some. The sample carries around 45,000 clones, approximately 87% recorded once. Material for sequencing was peripheral blood. These receptors were taken from a human donor in a cohort sampled during active COVID-19.

The chain combines TRBV25-1 with TRBJ2-4; 9 bases fit TRBD1. With V trimmed by 8 bases and J by 0 bases, 5 bases remained unmatched. Germline CDR1 is MGHDK and CDR2 is SYGVNS. The CDR3 length is 15 residues. In DNA form, the CDR3 reads TGTGCCAGCCAGGGACAGGGACTAGCCAAAAACATTCAGTACTTC. It codes for CASQGQGLAKNIQYF. Complete variable domain (other parts from reference TRBV25-1 and TRBJ2-4): EADIYQTPRYLVIGTGKKITLECSQTMGHDKMYWYQQDPGMELHLIHYSYGVNSTEKGDLSSESTVSRIRTEHFPLTLESARPSHTSQYLCASQGQGLAKNIQYFGAGTRLSVL.

The chain uses TRBV19 and TRBJ2-7; TRBD2 matches 8 bases. Unmatched junction bases numbered 2, after V lost 2 bases and J lost 2 bases. CDR1 and CDR2 (germline): LNHDA, SQIVND (reference sequence). This CDR3 comprises 14 residues. The CDR3 region is CASSITGGPYEQYF. Here the CDR3 DNA reads TGTGCCAGTAGTATAACGGGGGGGCCCTACGAGCAGTACTTC.

The J gene is TRBJ1-5, the V gene TRBV27, with a tentative D call TRBD1 (5 bases). This CDR3 region has 15 residues. The germline V gene has CDR1 MNHEY and CDR2 SMNVEV (reference sequence). Trimming took off 4 bases at V and 2 bases at J, with 12 bases between the two ends. The CDR3 spells CASSSGTLGNQPQHF. The DNA for the CDR3 is TGTGCCAGCAGTTCCGGGACTCTGGGCAATCAGCCCCAGCATTTT.

A single count supports this clone. The V and J genes are TRBV5-1 and TRBJ2-7; D possibly corresponds to TRBD1 (6 bases). Trimming shortened V by 4 bases and J by 1 base, and 12 bases separated the two germline ends. The CDR3 is made up of 14 amino acids. CDR1 is SGHRS, CDR2 YFSETQ, per germline. CDR3 amino acids: CASSLGTNSYEQYF. In DNA form, the CDR3 reads TGCGCCAGCAGCCTGGGGACAAATTCCTACGAGCAGTACTTC.

This clone was observed a handful of times. The gene calls are TRBV27 and TRBJ1-4, with TRBD1 matching over 8 bases. This CDR3 has 15 amino acids. J lost 5 bases, V lost 3 bases, and 5 bases had no gene match. The germline CDR1 and CDR2 sequences are MNHEY and SMNVEV (reference sequence). CDR3 amino acids: CASSLRQGRNEKLFF. CDR3 nucleotide sequence: TGTGCCAGCAGTTTGAGACAGGGGCGAAATGAAAAACTGTTTTTT.

Only a few counts were recorded for this clone. The rearrangement joins TRBV19 to TRBJ2-7, with 8 bases fitting TRBD2. The CDR3 is made up of 15 amino acids. The V segment lost 6 bases and the J segment 6 bases; nucleotides outside the gene matches: 13. Germline V gives CDR1 LNHDA, CDR2 SQIVND (reference sequence). The CDR3 sequence: CASSPFGGGSVEQYF. CDR3 nucleotides: TGTGCCAGTAGCCCCTTTGGCGGGGGGTCGGTCGAGCAGTACTTC. Supplemented by reference TRBV19 and TRBJ2-7, the full variable domain reads DGGITQSPKYLFRKEGQNVTLSCEQNLNHDAMYWYRQDPGQGLRLIYYSQIVNDFQKGDIAEGYSVSREKKESFPLTVTSAQKNPTAFYLCASSPFGGGSVEQYFGPGTRLTVT.

This chain uses TRBV5-4 with TRBJ2-4; no reliable D call. There are 13 residues in the CDR3. The ends were cut back, 5 bases at V and 0 bases at J, with 6 bases in the middle. The germline V gene encodes CDR1 SGHNT and CDR2 YYREEE (reference sequence). The CDR3 DNA sequence: TGTGCCAGCAGAGAGGTAGCCAAAAACATTCAGTACTTC. Translating gives CASREVAKNIQYF.

This rearrangement joins TRBV19 to TRBJ1-1, with 8 positions matching TRBD1. Unmatched junction bases numbered 13, after V lost 7 bases and J lost 0 bases. The CDR3 consists of 17 residues. CDR1 is LNHDA, CDR2 SQIVND, per germline (reference sequence). CDR3 nucleotide sequence: TGTGCCAGTACCCTCCCGACAGGGGTCGGGTTGAACACTGAAGCTTTCTTT. Translating gives CASTLPTGVGLNTEAFF.

CDR3 nucleotides: TGTGCCAGCAGCGGAATGCAGGGGGTCGGGGAGCAGTACTTC. It encodes CASSGMQGVGEQYF. The rearrangement joins TRBV5-8 to TRBJ2-7, with 7 bases matching TRBD1. The germline V gene encodes CDR1 SGHTS and CDR2 YDEGEE. With V trimmed by 4 bases and J by 7 bases, 11 bases remained unmatched. This CDR3 region has 14 residues.

This clone was recorded a few times. Here the CDR3 DNA reads TGTGCCAGCAGTCCCAGGGGGTCCTATAATTCACCCCTCCACTTT. The encoded protein is CASSPRGSYNSPLHF. The genes are TRBV6-5 and TRBJ1-6; TRBD1 matches at 7 bases. The trim removed 5 bases at V and 1 base at J, leaving 2 bases unmatched. The CDR3 is made up of 15 amino acids. CDR1 and CDR2 from the germline V gene are MNHEY and SVGAGI.

The gene calls are TRBV19 and TRBJ1-2; no definite D call. This CDR3 has 16 amino acids. Trimming took 7 bases from V and 0 from J, leaving 18 bases between them. Germline V gene data show CDR1 as LNHDA and CDR2 as SQIVND (reference sequence). The CDR3 region is CASTPWEGGSNYGYTF. CDR3 nucleotides: TGTGCCAGTACCCCGTGGGAGGGCGGATCTAACTATGGCTACACCTTC.

A single count supports this clone. The chain joins TRBV6-6 to TRBJ2-2; 9 bases map to TRBD1. This CDR3 is built from 14 residues. V was clipped by 6 bases and J by 3 bases; unmatched bases: 2. The germline V gene encodes CDR1 MNHNY and CDR2 SVGAGI (reference sequence). Here the CDR3 DNA reads TGTGCCAGCAGCCGGGACAGGGACACCGGGGAGCTGTTTTTT. Protein product: CASSRDRDTGELFF.

The chain couples TRBV19 to TRBJ1-5; 8 nucleotides match TRBD1. The CDR3 contains 14 residues. Germline V gene lookup returns CDR1 LNHDA and CDR2 SQIVND (reference sequence). J was trimmed by 7 bases and V by 6 bases; bases with no gene match: 8. CDR3 sequence: CASSSTGGSQPQHF. The DNA for the CDR3 is TGTGCCAGTAGCAGCACAGGGGGTTCCCAGCCCCAGCATTTT. The full variable domain, rest sourced from reference TRBV19 and TRBJ1-5, is DGGITQSPKYLFRKEGQNVTLSCEQNLNHDAMYWYRQDPGQGLRLIYYSQIVNDFQKGDIAEGYSVSREKKESFPLTVTSAQKNPTAFYLCASSSTGGSQPQHFGDGTRLSIL.

The chain recombines TRBV5-4 with TRBJ1-2; D may be TRBD1 (5 bases). The CDR3 runs to 15 residues. Trimming stripped 4 bases from V and 7 bases from J, with 20 bases between. The germline V gene has CDR1 SGHNT and CDR2 YYREEE (reference sequence). The CDR3 DNA reads TGTGCCAGCAGCAATCGTTCAGGGAGGTTGGTTGGCTACACCTTC. Residues: CASSNRSGRLVGYTF.

This clone is a singleton in its sample. The V call is TRBV18, the J call TRBJ1-2; 8 nucleotides line up with TRBD1. V gave up 5 bases and J gave up 6 bases; unmatched junction bases: 8. There are 14 residues in the CDR3. The germline V gene has CDR1 KGHSH and CDR2 LQKENI. CDR3 in DNA: TGTGCCAGCTCATTCGAGACAGGGGATCATGGCTACACCTTC. Its translation: CASSFETGDHGYTF.

This CDR3 reads CASSSPSGFGYTF. CDR3 in DNA: TGTGCCAGCAGCTCACCGTCGGGTTTTGGCTACACCTTC. V gene TRBV7-9 combines with J gene TRBJ1-2, with D hard to call. The CDR3 sequence is 13 residues long. The germline gives CDR1 SEHNR, CDR2 FQNEAQ (reference sequence). Trimming took 4 bases from V and 7 from J, leaving 13 bases between them.

This clone was seen a single time. The V and J genes are TRBV6-5 and TRBJ1-3; D not resolved. The CDR3 consists of 14 residues. Looked up from germline, CDR1 is MNHEY and CDR2 is SVGAGI. V lost 6 bases and J 0 bases, leaving 9 bases between the germline ends. CDR3 residues: CASRPQHSGNTIYF. The CDR3 DNA follows: TGTGCCAGCAGGCCGCAACACTCTGGAAACACCATATATTTT.

V gene TRBV7-9 combines with J gene TRBJ2-1, with D possibly being TRBD1 (5 bases). There are 15 residues in the CDR3. Looked up from germline, CDR1 is SEHNR and CDR2 is FQNEAQ (reference sequence). Trimming left V 0 bases short and J 10 bases short, with 16 bases between. CDR3 residues: CASSLAGVIAKEQFF. CDR3 nucleotide sequence: TGTGCCAGCAGCTTAGCAGGGGTAATAGCTAAGGAGCAGTTCTTC.